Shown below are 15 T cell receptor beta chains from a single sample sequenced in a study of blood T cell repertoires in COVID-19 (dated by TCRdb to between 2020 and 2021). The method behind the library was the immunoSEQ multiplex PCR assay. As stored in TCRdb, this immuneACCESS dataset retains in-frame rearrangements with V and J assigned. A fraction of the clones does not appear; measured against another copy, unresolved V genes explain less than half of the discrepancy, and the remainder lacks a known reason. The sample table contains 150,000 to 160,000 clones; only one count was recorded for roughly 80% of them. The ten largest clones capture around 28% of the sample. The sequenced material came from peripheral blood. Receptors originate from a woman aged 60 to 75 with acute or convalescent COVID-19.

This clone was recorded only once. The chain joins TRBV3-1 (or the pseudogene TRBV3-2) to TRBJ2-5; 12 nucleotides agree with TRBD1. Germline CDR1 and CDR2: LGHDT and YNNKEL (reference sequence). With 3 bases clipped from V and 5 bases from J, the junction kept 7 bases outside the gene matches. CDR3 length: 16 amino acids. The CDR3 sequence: CASSHGGQGAGETQYF. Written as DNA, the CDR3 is TGTGCCAGCAGCCACGGGGGACAGGGGGCAGGGGAGACCCAGTACTTC.

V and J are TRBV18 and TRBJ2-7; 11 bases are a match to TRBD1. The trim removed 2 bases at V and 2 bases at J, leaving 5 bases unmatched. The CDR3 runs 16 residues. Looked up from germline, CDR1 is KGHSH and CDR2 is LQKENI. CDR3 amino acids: CASSPIWDRGTYEQYF. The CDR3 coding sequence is TGTGCCAGCTCACCAATCTGGGACAGGGGGACCTACGAGCAGTACTTC.

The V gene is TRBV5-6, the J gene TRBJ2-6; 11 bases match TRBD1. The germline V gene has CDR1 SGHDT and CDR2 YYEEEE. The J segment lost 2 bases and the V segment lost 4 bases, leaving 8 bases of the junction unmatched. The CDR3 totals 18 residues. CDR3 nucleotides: TGTGCCAGCAGCACCCGGGACAGGGGGGCCGCTGGGGCCAACGTCCTGACTTTC. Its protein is CASSTRDRGAAGANVLTF.

The CDR3 DNA is TGTGCCAGCAGCTGGGGGGGGGCTGGAAACACCATATATTTT. It specifies CASSWGGAGNTIYF. J is TRBJ1-3 and V is TRBV7-8, with TRBD1 as a possible D gene (5 bases). Germline V gene data show CDR1 as SGHVS and CDR2 as FQNEAQ. The CDR3 totals 14 residues. V was cut by 4 bases and J by 2 bases, with 9 bases left in between.

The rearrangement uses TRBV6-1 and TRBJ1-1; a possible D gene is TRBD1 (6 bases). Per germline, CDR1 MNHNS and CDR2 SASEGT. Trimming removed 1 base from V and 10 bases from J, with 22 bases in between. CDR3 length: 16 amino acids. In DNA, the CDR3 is TGTGCCAGCAGTGAAGTTGGGCAAGGAAAACAGGGCAGAGCTTTCTTT. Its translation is CASSEVGQGKQGRAFF.

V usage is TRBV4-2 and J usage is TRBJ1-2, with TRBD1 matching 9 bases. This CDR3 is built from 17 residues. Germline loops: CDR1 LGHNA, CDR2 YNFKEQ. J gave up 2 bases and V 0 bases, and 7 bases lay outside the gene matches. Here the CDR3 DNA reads TGTGCCAGCAGCCAAGATTACGGACAGGGGTTAAACTATGGCTACACCTTC. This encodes CASSQDYGQGLNYGYTF.

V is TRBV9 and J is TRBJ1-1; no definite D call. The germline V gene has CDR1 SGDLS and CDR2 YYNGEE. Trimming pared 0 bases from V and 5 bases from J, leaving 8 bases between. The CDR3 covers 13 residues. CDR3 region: CASSVDGVTEAFF. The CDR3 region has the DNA TGTGCCAGCAGCGTAGACGGGGTTACTGAAGCTTTCTTT.

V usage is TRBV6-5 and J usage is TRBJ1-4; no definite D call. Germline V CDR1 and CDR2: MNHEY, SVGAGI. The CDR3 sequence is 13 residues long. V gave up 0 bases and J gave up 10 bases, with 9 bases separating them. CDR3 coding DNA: TGTGCCAGCAGTTACTCGAGCGGCGGAAAACTGTTTTTT. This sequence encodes CASSYSSGGKLFF.

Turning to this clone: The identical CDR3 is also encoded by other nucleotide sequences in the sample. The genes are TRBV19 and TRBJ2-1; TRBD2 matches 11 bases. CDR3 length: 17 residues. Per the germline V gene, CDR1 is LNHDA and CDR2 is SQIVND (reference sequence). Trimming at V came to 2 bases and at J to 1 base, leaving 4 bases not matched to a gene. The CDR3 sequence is CASSITSGGGSYNEQFF. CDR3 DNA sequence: TGTGCCAGTAGTATAACTAGCGGGGGAGGGTCCTACAATGAGCAGTTCTTC.

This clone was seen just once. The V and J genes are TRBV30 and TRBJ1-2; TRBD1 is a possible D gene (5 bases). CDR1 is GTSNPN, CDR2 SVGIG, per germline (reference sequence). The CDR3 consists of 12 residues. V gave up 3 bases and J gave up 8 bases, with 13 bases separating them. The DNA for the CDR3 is TGTGCCTGGAGCGGGACTGCAGGGGGCTACACCTTC. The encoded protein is CAWSGTAGGYTF.

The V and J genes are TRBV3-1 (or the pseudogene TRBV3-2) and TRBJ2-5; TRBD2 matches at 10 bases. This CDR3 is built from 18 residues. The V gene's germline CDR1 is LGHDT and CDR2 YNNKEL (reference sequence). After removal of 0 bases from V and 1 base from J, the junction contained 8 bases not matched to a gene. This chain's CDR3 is CASSQDRGLAGAQETQYF. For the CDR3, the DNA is TGTGCCAGCAGCCAAGATCGCGGGCTAGCGGGGGCCCAAGAGACCCAGTACTTC.

CDR3 loop: CASSPGSGGPKTQYF. DNA for the CDR3: TGCGCCAGCAGCCCCGGTTCGGGGGGGCCGAAGACCCAGTACTTC. This sequence joins TRBV10-2 and TRBJ2-5; 8 positions agree with TRBD2. The CDR3 is 15 residues long. CDR1 is WSHSY, CDR2 SAAADI, per germline. The J segment lost 6 bases and the V segment lost 6 bases, leaving 12 bases of the junction unmatched.

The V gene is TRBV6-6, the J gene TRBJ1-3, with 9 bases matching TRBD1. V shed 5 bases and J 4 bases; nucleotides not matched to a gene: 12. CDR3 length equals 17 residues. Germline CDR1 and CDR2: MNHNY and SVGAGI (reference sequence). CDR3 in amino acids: CASSPRGTGSMGNTIYF. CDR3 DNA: TGTGCCAGCAGTCCCCGAGGGACAGGGTCGATGGGAAACACCATATATTTT.

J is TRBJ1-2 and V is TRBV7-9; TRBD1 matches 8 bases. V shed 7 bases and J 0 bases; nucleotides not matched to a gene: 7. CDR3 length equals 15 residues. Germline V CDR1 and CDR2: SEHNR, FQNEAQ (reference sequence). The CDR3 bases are TGTGCCAGCAACGACAGGGGAGGTTCTAACTATGGCTACACCTTC. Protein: CASNDRGGSNYGYTF.

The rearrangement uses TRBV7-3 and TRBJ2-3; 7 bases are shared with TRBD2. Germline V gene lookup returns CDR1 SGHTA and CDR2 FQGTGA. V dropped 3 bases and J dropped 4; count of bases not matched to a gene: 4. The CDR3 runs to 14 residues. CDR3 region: CASSFGGWSDTQYF. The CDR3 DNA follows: TGTGCCAGCAGCTTCGGGGGGTGGTCAGATACGCAGTATTTT.